The text below deals with one T cell receptor (beta chain). Its specificity is unknown. A junction end diverges from the germline sequence, so it may reflect a read error. Method: immunoSEQ multiplex PCR; TCRdb's copy keeps in-frame clones and lacks some. The repertoire has some 90,000 clones, 92% of them found once; the top ten carry around 3.4%. This specimen belongs to a study of OX40 agonist ivuxolimab in advanced cancers. Study outcomes and limitations: Also showing low normalized T-cell clonal expansion were some of the nonresponders. Within 6 weeks, CD4+ and CD8+ blood T cells expanded clonally at 0.1 to 3.0 mg/kg. Researchers report that CD8+ T cells had, on average, more expanded clones than CD4+.

CDR3 size: 13 residues. Germline CDR1 and CDR2: SGHRS and YFSETQ. Sequenced material: CD4+ or CD8+ T cells sorted from blood, taken in a trial of the OX40 agonist ivuxolimab. The J gene is TRBJ1-3, the V gene TRBV5-1; D perhaps matches TRBD1 (5 bases). The sequence derives from an adult with an advanced solid tumor such as melanoma, head and neck, liver or kidney cancer. CDR3: CASSTGPGNTIYF. CDR3 DNA: TGCGCCAGCAGCACGGGACCTGGTAACACCATATATTTT.